This paragraph covers one T cell receptor (beta chain) sequence. Its antigen is as yet unknown. The CDR3 end shows no conserved phenylalanine or tryptophan, and so a read error is likely. The source of the sample is a study of T cell repertoires in cytomegalovirus infection. The overall study: From public TCR beta signatures came an indication of both CMV infection and matching HLA type. The study's findings and limits: Summed public TCR beta family frequency identified CMV carriers bearing the relevant HLA. HLA-C-restricted TCR beta clonotypes specific for CMV led the ex vivo response.

Using its own MiXCR run on the reads, TCRdb lists one record per CDR3 protein. The table has about half a million distinct CDR3 sequences, about 33% seen once. The CDR3 has 14 amino acids. The germline V and J ends were trimmed by 5 bases and 8 bases, with 15 bases remaining between them. The receptor was derived from a human donor in good health (CMV status not recorded). Some clones in this sample may be carry-over from other donors' samples. The sequenced sample was cultured PBMCs, obtained from culture after CMV antigen stimulation. The chain has TRBV12-3 or TRBV12-4 and TRBJ2-2; D not certain. In nucleotides, the CDR3 is TGTGCCAGCAGTCGTCTTGGCGGTGGGGGGGAGCTGTTTTCT. This sequence encodes CASSRLGGGGELFS.